These 18 T cell receptor beta chains were sequenced from one sample in a study of T cell clonotyping in hematopoietic cell transplantation. Here immunoSEQ multiplex PCR was the method, and the copy in TCRdb shows in-frame clones only, minus some. The sample yields about 12,000 clones, approximately 51% seen once. The sequenced sample was peripheral blood mononuclear cells. The receptors derive from a man over 45 in good health. Some clones in this sample may be carry-over from other donors' samples.

This clone was counted only a few times. The rearrangement uses TRBV27 and TRBJ2-7; 7 bases line up with TRBD2. The CDR3 spans 13 residues. J gave up 3 bases and V 2 bases, and 1 base lay outside the gene matches. The germline CDR1 and CDR2 sequences are MNHEY and SMNVEV (reference sequence). The CDR3 region has the DNA TGTGCCAGCAGTTTAGCGGGAGACTACGAGCAGTACTTC. Translated, it gives CASSLAGDYEQYF.

The gene calls are TRBV6-5 and TRBJ2-3; D is possibly TRBD1 (6 bases). The closer fit of TRBJ1-5 to the DNA end suggests the J call may be wrong. The length of the CDR3 is 14 residues. Germline loops: CDR1 MNHEY, CDR2 SVGAGI. The CDR3 loop is CASSYVGGVDTQHF. CDR3 DNA: TGTGCCAGCAGTTACGTGGGGGGCGTAGATACGCAGCATTTT.

This clone showed up just once. This sequence joins TRBV7-9 and TRBJ1-1; TRBD1 aligns across 7 bases. Germline V gives CDR1 SEHNR, CDR2 FQNEAQ (reference sequence). V was clipped by 6 bases and J by 7 bases; unmatched bases: 14. This CDR3 is built from 15 residues. CDR3 in amino acids: CASSQLRQGAREAFF. The CDR3 bases are TGTGCCAGCAGTCAACTTCGACAGGGCGCCCGTGAAGCTTTCTTT. The variable domain in full, with the rest retrieved from reference TRBV7-9 and TRBJ1-1, is DTGVSQNPRHKITKRGQNVTFRCDPISEHNRLYWYRQTLGQGPEFLTYFQNEAQLEKSRLLSDRFSAERPKGSFSTLEIQRTEQGDSAMYLCASSQLRQGAREAFFGQGTRLTVV.

The rearrangement links TRBV27 to TRBJ2-7, with a weak D call TRBD1 (6 bases). In germline, CDR1 is MNHEY, CDR2 SMNVEV (reference sequence). Deletions cut 3 bases from V and 1 base from J, with 19 bases between. The CDR3 covers 17 residues. In DNA form, the CDR3 reads TGTGCCAGCAGTTTGGCCACCGCCAGGGGAAATTCCTACGAGCAGTACTTC. It translates to CASSLATARGNSYEQYF.

The rearrangement uses TRBV30 and TRBJ2-7; no reliable D call. Deletions cut 3 bases from V and 7 bases from J, with 19 bases between. This CDR3 has 14 amino acids. Germline V CDR1 and CDR2: GTSNPN, SVGIG (reference sequence). The CDR3 reads CAWSVGGIQAEQYF. CDR3 in DNA: TGTGCCTGGAGCGTCGGCGGTATTCAAGCGGAGCAGTACTTC.

This clone has just a few counts. The gene calls are TRBV4-1 and TRBJ2-6; a weak D match, TRBD1 (7 bases). Trimming took off 1 base at V and 0 bases at J, with 13 bases between the two ends. CDR1 MGHRA and CDR2 YSYEKL come from the germline V gene. This CDR3 has 18 amino acids. CDR3 protein: CASSQGPGGISGANVLTF. The CDR3, as DNA: TGCGCCAGCAGCCAAGGACCAGGGGGGATCTCTGGGGCCAACGTCCTGACTTTC.

V usage is TRBV25-1 and J usage is TRBJ1-4, with TRBD1 matching over 9 bases. The CDR3 is 15 residues long. Germline CDR1 and CDR2: MGHDK and SYGVNS. V lost 5 bases and J lost 6; bases outside the gene matches: 7. In DNA, the CDR3 is TGTGCCAGCAGTCCTAGGACAGGGGAGGATGAAAAACTGTTTTTT. It translates to CASSPRTGEDEKLFF.

This clone came up once. The V gene is TRBV30, the J gene TRBJ1-6; maybe TRBD1 (6 bases). This CDR3 is built from 14 residues. Per the germline V gene, CDR1 is GTSNPN and CDR2 is SVGIG (reference sequence). V was cut by 0 bases and J by 9 bases, with 12 bases left in between. The chain's CDR3 is CAWSVGQGLSPLHF. CDR3 in DNA: TGTGCCTGGAGTGTAGGGCAGGGGCTTTCACCCCTCCACTTT.

This clone was counted between two and nine times. The V gene is TRBV30, the J gene TRBJ2-5; D is unclear. The J call is in doubt because the DNA end fits TRBJ2-7 better. The germline gives CDR1 GTSNPN, CDR2 SVGIG (reference sequence). The CDR3 has 11 residues. CDR3 loop: CAWSGQVEQYF. DNA of the CDR3: TGTGCCTGGAGTGGGCAGGTCGAGCAGTACTTC.

This clone was seen a handful of times. The chain links TRBV29-1 to TRBJ2-7; the D is unclear. The CDR3 sequence is 12 residues long. Trimming removed 5 bases from V and 2 bases from J, with 10 bases in between. Germline V gives CDR1 SQVTM, CDR2 ANQGSEA. The CDR3 coding sequence is TGCAGCGTTAAGCGTTCAACCTACGAGCAGTACTTC. Amino acids: CSVKRSTYEQYF.

This clone is large in the sample. J is TRBJ1-5 and V is TRBV6-5; TRBD1 matches at 8 bases. Trimming removed 2 bases from V and 6 bases from J; junction bases left unmatched: 6. Germline assignment: CDR1 MNHEY and CDR2 SVGAGI. This CDR3 is 15 amino acids long. The DNA of the CDR3 is TGTGCCAGCAGTTACAGTCAGGGGGCGGCTCAGCCCCAGCATTTT. As protein: CASSYSQGAAQPQHF.

This chain links TRBV30 with TRBJ1-2; D might be TRBD1 (5 bases). The V end was cut by 8 bases, the J end by 6 bases, with 16 bases between. Germline V gene lookup returns CDR1 GTSNPN and CDR2 SVGIG (reference sequence). This CDR3 region has 12 residues. The CDR3 coding sequence is TGTGCCACCGGCGGGGGTAGGAATGGCTACACCTTC. Its translation is CATGGGRNGYTF.

Only a few counts were recorded for this clone. The chain joins TRBV30 to TRBJ2-3; 10 positions match TRBD1. The CDR3 contains 14 residues. Losses at the gene ends were 5 bases for V and 0 bases for J; bases not matched to a gene: 2. Germline V gene data show CDR1 as GTSNPN and CDR2 as SVGIG (reference sequence). The CDR3 reads CAWDRGLSTDTQYF. The CDR3 coding sequence is TGTGCCTGGGACAGGGGGCTTAGCACAGATACGCAGTATTTT.

Comment on this clone: One junction end does not reproduce the germline sequence, and a read error may be involved. The genes are TRBV7-2 and TRBJ2-7; D is unclear. CDR3 length: 14 residues. Germline CDR1 reads SGHTA; CDR2 reads FQGNSA. The CDR3 DNA reads as TGTGCCAGCAGCTTAGTAGCCAGCTCCTACGAGCGGTACTTC. Protein: CASSLVASSYERYF.

This clone has only a few counts. The J gene is TRBJ1-2, the V gene TRBV5-6; 7 nucleotides agree with TRBD1. V was pared by 0 bases and J by 7 bases, with 3 bases of the junction left unmatched. Looked up from germline, CDR1 is SGHDT and CDR2 is YYEEEE. CDR3 length: 13 residues. The CDR3 protein is CASSLDRGSGYTF. DNA for the CDR3: TGTGCCAGCAGCTTGGACAGGGGAAGTGGCTACACCTTC.

The chain couples TRBV30 to TRBJ1-2, with D unclear. Trimming removed 1 base at V and 6 bases at J, with 12 bases between. The CDR3 sequence is 13 residues long. The germline V gene encodes CDR1 GTSNPN and CDR2 SVGIG (reference sequence). The CDR3 nucleotides read TGTGCCTGGAGTGCCCCCCCGGCTCATGGCTACACCTTC. Amino acid sequence: CAWSAPPAHGYTF.

This clone came up a few times. The chain has TRBV25-1 and TRBJ2-1; 12 bases align to TRBD1. V trimming: 5 bases; J trimming: 8 bases; junction bases outside the gene matches: 7. In germline, CDR1 is MGHDK, CDR2 SYGVNS. This CDR3 contains 15 residues. CDR3 in DNA: TGTGCCAGCAGTCACCGGGACAGGGGGCAATATGAGCAGTTCTTC. Translating it yields CASSHRDRGQYEQFF.

This clone was counted only a few times. The rearrangement links TRBV19 to TRBJ1-2; possibly TRBD1 for D (6 bases). This CDR3 has 14 residues. Trimming stripped 5 bases from V and 8 bases from J, with 18 bases between. Looked up from germline, CDR1 is LNHDA and CDR2 is SQIVND (reference sequence). CDR3 sequence reads: CASSVDRTFIGYTF. DNA for the CDR3: TGTGCCAGTAGTGTTGACAGGACCTTTATAGGCTACACCTTC.